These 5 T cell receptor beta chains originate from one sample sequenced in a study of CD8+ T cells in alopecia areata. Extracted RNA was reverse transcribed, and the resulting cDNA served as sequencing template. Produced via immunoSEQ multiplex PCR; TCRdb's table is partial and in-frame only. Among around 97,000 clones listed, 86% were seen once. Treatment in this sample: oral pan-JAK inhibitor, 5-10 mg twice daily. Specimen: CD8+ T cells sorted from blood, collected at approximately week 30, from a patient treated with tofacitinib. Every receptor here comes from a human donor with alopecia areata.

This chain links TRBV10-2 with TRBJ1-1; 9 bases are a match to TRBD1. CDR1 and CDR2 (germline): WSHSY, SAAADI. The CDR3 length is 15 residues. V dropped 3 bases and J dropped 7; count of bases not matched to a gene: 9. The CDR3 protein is CASSDLDRGWDEAFF. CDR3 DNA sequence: TGCGCCAGCAGTGACCTGGACAGGGGATGGGATGAAGCTTTCTTT.

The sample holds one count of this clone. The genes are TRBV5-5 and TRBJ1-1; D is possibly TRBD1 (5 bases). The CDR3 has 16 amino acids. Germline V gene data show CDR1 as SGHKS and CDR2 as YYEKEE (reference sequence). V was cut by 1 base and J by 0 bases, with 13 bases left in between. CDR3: CASSLRQFSMNTEAFF. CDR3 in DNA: TGTGCCAGCAGCTTGAGACAGTTTAGCATGAACACTGAAGCTTTCTTT. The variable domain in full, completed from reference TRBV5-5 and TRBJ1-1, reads DAGVTQSPTHLIKTRGQQVTLRCSPISGHKSVSWYQQVLGQGPQFIFQYYEKEERGRGNFPDRFSARQFPNYSSELNVNALLLGDSALYLCASSLRQFSMNTEAFFGQGTRLTVV.

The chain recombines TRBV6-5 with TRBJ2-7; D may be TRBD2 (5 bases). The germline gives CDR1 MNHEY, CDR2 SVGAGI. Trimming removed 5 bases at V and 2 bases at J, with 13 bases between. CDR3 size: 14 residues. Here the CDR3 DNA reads TGTGCCAGCAGTCCGCTGACTACCACCTACGAGCAGTACTTC. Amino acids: CASSPLTTTYEQYF.

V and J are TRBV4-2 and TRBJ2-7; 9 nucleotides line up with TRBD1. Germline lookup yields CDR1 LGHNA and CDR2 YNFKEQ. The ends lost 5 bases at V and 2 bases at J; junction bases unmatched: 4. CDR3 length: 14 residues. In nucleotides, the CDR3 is TGTGCCAGCAGCTCCGGGACAGGGACCTACGAGCAGTACTTC. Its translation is CASSSGTGTYEQYF.

The CDR3 here is CSVVAAGEQYF. The CDR3 DNA is TGCAGCGTTGTTGCGGCAGGGGAGCAGTACTTC. The rearrangement joins TRBV29-1 to TRBJ2-5, with D possibly matching TRBD1 (6 bases). V was cut by 4 bases and J by 11 bases, with 14 bases left in between. Germline-derived CDR1 and CDR2 are SQVTM and ANQGSEA. This CDR3 contains 11 residues.